A single sample gave rise to the 14 T cell receptor beta chains below, sequenced in a study of cytomegalovirus exposure and HLA in healthy donors. With 60 Vbeta and 13 Jbeta primers, the PCR was carried out. Only in-frame clones appear in the TCRdb table, and some are missing; sequencing was by immunoSEQ multiplex PCR. The sample has under 150,000 clones, over 60% seen once. The sample consisted of PBMCs. The receptors here all came from a man aged 40-55 years in good health and CMV-seropositive.

This chain uses TRBV30 with TRBJ2-1; D gene ambiguous. Trimming left V 5 bases short and J 0 bases short, with 11 bases between. The CDR3 is 14 residues long. Looked up from germline, CDR1 is GTSNPN and CDR2 is SVGIG (reference sequence). CDR3 nucleotide sequence: TGTGCCTGGGACCGGGTAACCTCCTACAATGAGCAGTTCTTC. Encoded protein: CAWDRVTSYNEQFF. Using reference TRBV30 and TRBJ2-1 for the parts outside the CDR3, the full variable domain is SQTIHQWPATLVQPVGSPLSLECTVEGTSNPNLYWYRQAAGRGLQLLFYSVGIGQISSEVPQNLSASRPQDRQFILSSKKLLLSDSGFYLCAWDRVTSYNEQFFGPGTRLTVL.

This sequence joins TRBV19 and TRBJ2-7, with D perhaps TRBD1 (5 bases). Per germline, CDR1 LNHDA and CDR2 SQIVND (reference sequence). Trimming shortened V by 2 bases and J by 2 bases, and 7 bases separated the two germline ends. This CDR3 comprises 13 residues. Here the CDR3 reads CASSIRTPYEQYF. As DNA, the CDR3 is TGTGCCAGTAGTATAAGGACACCCTACGAGCAGTACTTC.

The V and J genes are TRBV5-6 and TRBJ2-7; 12 bases map to TRBD1. The CDR3 loop spans 14 amino acids. Per the germline V gene, CDR1 is SGHDT and CDR2 is YYEEEE. The J segment lost 5 bases and the V segment lost 5 bases, leaving 5 bases of the junction unmatched. CDR3: CASRGGQGAHEQYF. The CDR3 DNA is TGTGCCAGCAGGGGGGGACAGGGGGCCCACGAGCAGTACTTC.

This rearrangement joins TRBV5-1 to TRBJ2-7; 9 nucleotides align to TRBD1. Per germline, CDR1 SGHRS and CDR2 YFSETQ. This CDR3 region has 15 residues. J was trimmed by 7 bases and V by 4 bases; bases with no gene match: 12. The CDR3 sequence: CASSETGTGLREQYF. In DNA form, the CDR3 reads TGCGCCAGCAGCGAGACCGGGACAGGGCTAAGGGAGCAGTACTTC.

The chain carries TRBV27 and TRBJ2-1; 9 bases match TRBD1. This CDR3 is built from 17 residues. The V segment lost 0 bases and the J segment 9 bases; nucleotides outside the gene matches: 12. Germline V gives CDR1 MNHEY, CDR2 SMNVEV (reference sequence). The CDR3 reads CASSLSSGTGYGGEQFF. CDR3 in DNA: TGTGCCAGCAGTTTATCGTCCGGGACAGGGTACGGAGGTGAGCAGTTCTTC.

The gene calls are TRBV29-1 and TRBJ2-7; 10 bases are shared with TRBD1. The length of the CDR3 is 18 residues. Germline V gene data show CDR1 as SQVTM and CDR2 as ANQGSEA. Trimming cost V 3 bases and J 0 bases; bases outside gene matches: 14. The CDR3 loop is CSVDFNVYGTGASYEQYF. In DNA, the CDR3 is TGCAGCGTTGATTTTAACGTTTACGGGACAGGGGCCTCCTACGAGCAGTACTTC.

CDR3: CASSPGRHSYEQYF. The DNA of the CDR3 is TGTGCCAGCAGCCCGGGAAGGCACTCCTACGAGCAGTACTTC. This chain uses TRBV13 with TRBJ2-7; maybe TRBD2 (5 bases). Germline-derived CDR1 and CDR2 are PRHDT and FYEKMQ (reference sequence). CDR3 length equals 14 residues. Between the trimmed V and J ends, which lost 5 bases and 0 bases, there was a span of 11 bases.

This chain joins TRBV7-2 and TRBJ2-3, with D possibly being TRBD2 (5 bases). The CDR3 runs 17 residues. Deletions cut 5 bases from V and 2 bases from J, with 20 bases between. Germline lookup yields CDR1 SGHTA and CDR2 FQGNSA. The CDR3 is CASSPVAVDGDTDTQYF. The DNA of the CDR3 is TGTGCCAGCAGCCCCGTAGCCGTAGACGGGGACACAGATACGCAGTATTTT. Filled out from reference TRBV7-2 and TRBJ2-3, the complete variable domain reads GAGVSQSPSNKVTEKGKDVELRCDPISGHTALYWYRQSLGQGLEFLIYFQGNSAPDKSGLPSDRFSAERTGGSVSTLTIQRTQQEDSAVYLCASSPVAVDGDTDTQYFGPGTRLTVL.

This chain links TRBV25-1 with TRBJ2-3, with D tentatively TRBD2 (5 bases). Germline CDR1 reads MGHDK; CDR2 reads SYGVNS. Trimming took 1 base from V and 5 from J, leaving 13 bases between them. CDR3 length: 15 residues. CDR3: CASSEFGVRGDTQYF. CDR3 sequence (DNA): TGTGCCAGCAGTGAATTCGGGGTGCGTGGAGATACGCAGTATTTT.

Only a few counts were recorded for this clone. CDR3 bases: TGTGCCAGCAGTTACTCGAAGAGCGGGCCATGGGAGCAGTACTTC. This codes for CASSYSKSGPWEQYF. The chain is built from TRBV6-5 and TRBJ2-7; D possibly corresponds to TRBD2 (6 bases). Germline V gives CDR1 MNHEY, CDR2 SVGAGI. Trimming removed 0 bases at V and 7 bases at J, with 16 bases between. The CDR3 is 15 amino acids.

The chain joins TRBV28 to TRBJ2-2; TRBD1 might be the D (5 bases). The CDR3 contains 15 residues. Germline CDR1 MDHEN, CDR2 SYDVKM. V lost 6 bases to trimming and J lost 7 bases, with 18 bases between them. The CDR3 here is CASRPTSGNNGELFF. The CDR3 DNA reads as TGTGCCAGCAGACCTACCTCAGGGAATAACGGGGAGCTGTTTTTT.

The chain recombines TRBV18 with TRBJ1-2; the D is unclear. With 6 bases removed from V and 5 bases from J, the gap between germline ends came to 22 bases. Germline CDR1 is KGHSH and CDR2 is LQKENI. There are 16 residues in the CDR3. In nucleotides, the CDR3 is TGTGCCAGCTCCCCCAATTCGATCGGGTCTGGTTATGGCTACACCTTC. Its protein product is CASSPNSIGSGYGYTF.

The chain is built from TRBV14 and TRBJ1-1, with D hard to call. V was shortened by 1 base and J by 1 base, with 19 bases between the two germline ends. In germline, CDR1 is SGHDN, CDR2 FVKESK. The CDR3 spans 18 residues. The CDR3 DNA reads as TGTGCCAGCAGCCAAGGCATGGGGTACCGAGGAGGGAACACTGAAGCTTTCTTT. Protein: CASSQGMGYRGGNTEAFF. Together with reference TRBV14 and TRBJ1-1, the CDR3 gives the full variable domain: EAGVTQFPSHSVIEKGQTVTLRCDPISGHDNLYWYRRVMGKEIKFLLHFVKESKQDESGMPNNRFLAERTGGTYSTLKVQPAELEDSGVYFCASSQGMGYRGGNTEAFFGQGTRLTVV.

This clone was found a few times. This chain joins TRBV5-1 and TRBJ2-5; 9 nucleotides line up with TRBD1. The closer fit of TRBJ2-7 to the DNA end suggests the J call may be wrong. Germline CDR1 SGHRS, CDR2 YFSETQ. This CDR3 is built from 14 residues. CDR3: CAISPGQGLYEQYF. In DNA form, the CDR3 reads TGCGCCATTTCTCCGGGACAGGGCCTCTACGAGCAGTACTTC.